These 5 T cell receptor beta chains originate from one sample sequenced in a study of blood T cell repertoires in COVID-19. TCRdb keeps only in-frame clones here, not all; method: immunoSEQ multiplex PCR. The table lists some 160,000 clones, roughly 81% of them singletons, with around 2.7% in the top ten. The sample comprised peripheral blood. These TCRs come from a woman of 80 years or more with COVID-19, enrolled during active disease.

In this sample, this clone turned up a few times. J is TRBJ2-2 and V is TRBV28, with a possible D match to TRBD1 (6 bases). From germline, CDR1 is MDHEN and CDR2 SYDVKM. Trimming took off 6 bases at V and 4 bases at J, with 12 bases between the two ends. The CDR3 runs 14 residues. CDR3 nucleotides: TGTGCCAGCAGACCACAGGGAGTCACCGGGGAGCTGTTTTTT. Encoded protein: CASRPQGVTGELFF.

The chain links TRBV19 to TRBJ1-2, with 9 nucleotides matching TRBD1. V shed 9 bases and J 8 bases; nucleotides not matched to a gene: 10. The germline V gene has CDR1 LNHDA and CDR2 SQIVND (reference sequence). The length of the CDR3 is 13 residues. The CDR3 loop is CASRLQGAEGYTF. The CDR3 DNA is TGTGCCAGCAGACTACAGGGGGCGGAAGGCTACACCTTC.

The V gene is TRBV5-1, the J gene TRBJ1-4, with D uncertain. CDR1 and CDR2 (germline): SGHRS, YFSETQ. V gave up 0 bases and J gave up 5 bases, with 8 bases separating them. The length of the CDR3 is 14 residues. CDR3 residues: CASSLVSGNEKLFF. The CDR3 DNA reads TGCGCCAGCAGCTTGGTTAGCGGCAATGAAAAACTGTTTTTT.

This chain links TRBV27 with TRBJ2-4, with 13 bases that match TRBD2. Germline loops: CDR1 MNHEY, CDR2 SMNVEV (reference sequence). J gave up 9 bases and V 8 bases, and 13 bases lay outside the gene matches. CDR3 length equals 16 residues. CDR3 sequence reads: CASSRSTSGGRGIQYF. Written as DNA, the CDR3 is TGTGCCAGCTCCCGTTCGACTAGCGGGGGGCGAGGCATTCAGTACTTC.

This CDR3 is CASSFSSGRRNEQFF. CDR3 nucleotides: TGCGCCAGCAGCTTCTCTAGCGGGAGGCGCAATGAGCAGTTCTTC. J is TRBJ2-1 and V is TRBV5-1; 11 bases map to TRBD2. Germline assignment: CDR1 SGHRS and CDR2 YFSETQ. Germline trimming cut 2 bases from V and 6 bases from J; bases unmatched to any gene: 4. The CDR3 spans 15 residues.